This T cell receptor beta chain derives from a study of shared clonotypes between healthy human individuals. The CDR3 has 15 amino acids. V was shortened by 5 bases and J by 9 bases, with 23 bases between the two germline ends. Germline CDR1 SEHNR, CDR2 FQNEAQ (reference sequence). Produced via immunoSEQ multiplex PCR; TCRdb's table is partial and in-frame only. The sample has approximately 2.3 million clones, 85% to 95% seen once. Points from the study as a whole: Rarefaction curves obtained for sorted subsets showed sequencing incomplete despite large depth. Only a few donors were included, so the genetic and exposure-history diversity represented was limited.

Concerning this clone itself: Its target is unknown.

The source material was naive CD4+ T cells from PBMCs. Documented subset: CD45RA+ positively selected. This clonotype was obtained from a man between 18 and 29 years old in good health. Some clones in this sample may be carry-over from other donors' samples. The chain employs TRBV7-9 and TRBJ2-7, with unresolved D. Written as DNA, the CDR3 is TGTGCCAGCAGCCCAATAATAGTTAGTTCAGACGGGCAGTACTTC. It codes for CASSPIIVSSDGQYF.